This T cell receptor (beta chain) was documented in a study of radiation and T cells in renal cell carcinoma. The V and J ends lost 1 base and 6 bases respectively, with 10 bases between them. The CDR3 loop spans 14 amino acids. The V gene's germline CDR1 is SGHDN and CDR2 FVKESK. Time point reported: blood 4 weeks post-SBRT, at nephrectomy. Treatment described: 15 Gy SBRT to primary tumor, nephrectomy 4 weeks later. Nephrectomy followed 15 Gy stereotactic body radiation by 4 weeks. The data were produced by immunoSEQ multiplex PCR, yet TCRdb's version contains in-frame clones alone and is incomplete. The sample lists around 180,000 clones, about 87% occurring once.

The rearrangement joins TRBV14 to TRBJ1-5; unclear D gene. The sequence came from a woman in her fifties or sixties with renal cell carcinoma. The source was blood, collected from a patient whose treatment included radiotherapy and nephrectomy. The CDR3 region has the DNA TGTGCCAGCAGCCAAGTACGGGGTGGTCAGCCCCAGCATTTT. It yields the protein CASSQVRGGQPQHF.